The present entry profiles one T cell receptor beta chain with its context. The assay was immunoSEQ multiplex PCR, and TCRdb's table has in-frame clones only and misses some. The sample includes approximately 82,000 clones, approximately 84% of them seen just once. The germline V gene has CDR1 GTSNPN and CDR2 SVGIG (reference sequence). The CDR3 is 12 amino acids. V dropped 0 bases and J dropped 5 bases, with 7 bases sitting between them. This sample was included in a study of OX40 agonist ivuxolimab in advanced cancers. The sequencing used CD4+ or CD8+ T cells sorted from blood, collected in a trial of the OX40 agonist ivuxolimab. This TCR came from an adult with an advanced solid tumor such as melanoma, head and neck, liver or kidney cancer. The genes are TRBV30 and TRBJ1-2, with D uncertain. The CDR3 loop reads CAWSVMRYGYTF. The CDR3 region has the DNA TGTGCCTGGAGTGTAATGCGTTATGGCTACACCTTC.